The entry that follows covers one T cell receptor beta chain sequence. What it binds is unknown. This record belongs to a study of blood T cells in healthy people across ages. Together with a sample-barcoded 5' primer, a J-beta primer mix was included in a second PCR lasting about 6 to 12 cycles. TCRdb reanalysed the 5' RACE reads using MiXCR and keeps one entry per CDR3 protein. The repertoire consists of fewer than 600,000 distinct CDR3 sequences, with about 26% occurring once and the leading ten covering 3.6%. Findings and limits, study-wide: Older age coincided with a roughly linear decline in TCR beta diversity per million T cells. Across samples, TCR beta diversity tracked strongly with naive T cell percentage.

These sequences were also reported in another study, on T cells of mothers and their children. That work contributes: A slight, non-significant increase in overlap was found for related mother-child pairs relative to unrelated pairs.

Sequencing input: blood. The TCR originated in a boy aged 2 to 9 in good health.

Here the CDR3 DNA reads TGTGCCAGCAGCTCGGGACTAGCGGGAGGGCCCGATCGGTACTTC. As protein: CASSSGLAGGPDRYF. The genes are TRBV7-9 and TRBJ2-7, with TRBD2 matching 16 bases. Per germline, CDR1 SEHNR and CDR2 FQNEAQ (reference sequence). Trimming cost V 4 bases and J 12 bases; bases outside gene matches: 9. The CDR3 is 15 residues long. The full variable domain, rest sourced from reference TRBV7-9 and TRBJ2-7, is DTGVSQNPRHKITKRGQNVTFRCDPISEHNRLYWYRQTLGQGPEFLTYFQNEAQLEKSRLLSDRFSAERPKGSFSTLEIQRTEQGDSAMYLCASSSGLAGGPDRYFGPGTRLTVT.